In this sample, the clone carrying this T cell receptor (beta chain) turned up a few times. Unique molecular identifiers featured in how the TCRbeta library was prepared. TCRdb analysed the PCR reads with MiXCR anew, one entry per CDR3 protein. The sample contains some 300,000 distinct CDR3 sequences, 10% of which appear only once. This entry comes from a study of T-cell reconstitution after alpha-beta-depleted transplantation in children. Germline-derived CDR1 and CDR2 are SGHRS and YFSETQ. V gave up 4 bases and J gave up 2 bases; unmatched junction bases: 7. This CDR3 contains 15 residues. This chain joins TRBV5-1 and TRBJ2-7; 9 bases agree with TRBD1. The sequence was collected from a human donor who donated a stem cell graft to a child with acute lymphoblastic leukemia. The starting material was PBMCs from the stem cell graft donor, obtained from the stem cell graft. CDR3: CASSTRQGGAYEQYF. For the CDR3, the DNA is TGCGCCAGCAGCACCCGACAGGGGGGAGCCTACGAGCAGTACTTC.